This T cell receptor (beta chain) stems from a study of shared clonotypes between healthy human individuals. Study-level information: A donor's plate count was three for CD4 naive and three for CD4 memory; CD8 naive had two and CD8 memory one. General observations from the study: Researchers found naive subsets generally carried larger estimated richness than memory subsets.

This clone appeared a single time. Its cognate antigen is unknown. Naive CD8 cells comprised CD45RO-negative, CCR7-positively selected cells, excluding terminally differentiated effector memory CD45RA+ cells. Evenly divided among several immunoSEQ plates was the genomic DNA of each subset. Only in-frame clones appear in the TCRdb table, and some are missing; sequencing was by immunoSEQ multiplex PCR. The sample includes about 2,200,000 clones, 93% of them seen just once. CDR1 and CDR2 from the germline V gene are SGHNT and YYREEE (reference sequence). V was cut by 0 bases and J by 0 bases, with 13 bases left in between. The CDR3 extends over 16 amino acids.

The sequence was obtained from a man younger than 35 in good health. Some clones in this sample may be carry-over from other donors' samples. V and J are TRBV5-4 and TRBJ2-7; no clear D gene. The sequenced material came from naive CD8+ T cells from PBMCs. The CDR3, as DNA: TGTGCCAGCAGCTTGGACGGAGAGGTACGCTCCTACGAGCAGTACTTC. Amino acid sequence: CASSLDGEVRSYEQYF.